This is a list of T cell receptor beta chains from one sample in a study of identifying expanded T cells in peripheral blood. Sequenced by immunoSEQ multiplex PCR; TCRdb stores in-frame clones only, minus some. The sample has 90,000 to 100,000 clones; roughly 88% are singletons. The sample was blood. These receptors originate from a person between 18 and 70 years old in good health. The CDR3 runs from the conserved cysteine through the conserved F or W. The D gene is left open where the match is weak. Only part of the rows carry a size: once, few, many, or a class if the clone is expanded.

abundance,j_gene,v_gene,d_gene,CDR3aa,CDR3nt
.,TRBJ1-5,TRBV6-5,.,CASSYGGLNQPQHF,TGTGCCAGCAGTTATGGGGGCCTCAATCAGCCCCAGCATTTT
once,TRBJ2-2,TRBV7-3,TRBD2,CASGTRGAGELFF,TGTGCCAGCGGGACTAGGGGCGCCGGGGAGCTGTTTTTT
.,TRBJ2-1,TRBV19,TRBD1,CASSGRTGGVEQFF,TGTGCCAGTAGTGGCCGGACAGGGGGCGTCGAGCAGTTCTTC
.,TRBJ1-1,TRBV9,TRBD1,CASSVGGQGNTEAFF,TGTGCCAGCAGCGTAGGCGGACAGGGGAACACTGAAGCTTTCTTT
.,TRBJ2-1,TRBV2,TRBD1,CASSMGQGDILEQFF,TGTGCCAGCAGTATGGGACAGGGGGACATTTTAGAGCAGTTCTTC
.,TRBJ2-1,TRBV2,.,CASSPVNEQFF,TGTGCCAGCAGTCCCGTCAATGAGCAGTTCTTC
few,TRBJ1-2,TRBV7-9,TRBD1,CASSLGTGSLYGYTF,TGTGCCAGCAGCTTAGGGACAGGGAGCTTGTATGGCTACACCTTC
few,TRBJ2-7,TRBV5-4,TRBD1,CASSDPQGYEQYF,TGTGCCAGCAGCGACCCACAGGGGTACGAGCAGTACTTC
.,TRBJ1-3,TRBV6-1,.,CASGKGSGNTIYF,TGTGCCAGCGGTAAGGGCTCTGGAAACACCATATATTTT
.,TRBJ1-6,TRBV11-2,.,CASSLVLQGSSPLHF,TGTGCCAGCAGCTTAGTATTACAGGGATCTTCACCCCTCCACTTT
.,TRBJ2-5,TRBV5-1,TRBD1,CASSFGQGLETQYF,TGCGCCAGCAGCTTCGGACAGGGACTGGAGACCCAGTACTTC
.,TRBJ2-1,TRBV9,.,CASSAFTANLNEQFF,TGTGCCAGCAGCGCCTTTACCGCGAACTTAAATGAGCAGTTCTTC
.,TRBJ1-2,TRBV19,.,CASSIVAGNHGYTF,TGTGCCAGTAGTATCGTGGCAGGGAACCATGGCTACACCTTC
few,TRBJ1-5,TRBV30,.,CAWRGPASNQPQHF,TGTGCCTGGAGAGGCCCAGCCAGCAATCAGCCCCAGCATTTT
once,TRBJ2-7,TRBV13,TRBD1,CASSLGGDSYEQYF,TGTGCCAGCAGCTTAGGGGGGGACAGCTACGAGCAGTACTTC
few,TRBJ1-1,TRBV6-5,TRBD1,CASSYVGQGNTEAFF,TGTGCCAGCAGTTACGTGGGACAGGGGAACACTGAAGCTTTCTTT
once,TRBJ1-3,TRBV7-6,TRBD1,CASSSTLGQGNTIYF,TGTGCCAGCAGCTCCACCCTGGGACAGGGAAACACCATATATTTT
.,TRBJ1-5,TRBV7-2,.,CASSLRAGKSNQPQHF,TGTGCCAGCAGCTTAAGGGCAGGGAAGAGCAATCAGCCCCAGCATTTT
.,TRBJ1-5,TRBV30,.,CAWSGWIQGLSNQPQHF,TGTGCCTGGAGTGGGTGGATTCAGGGCCTTAGCAATCAGCCCCAGCATTTT
.,TRBJ2-5,TRBV9,.,CASSFHLLGETQYF,TGTGCCAGCAGCTTCCACCTTTTAGGGGAGACCCAGTACTTC
.,TRBJ2-7,TRBV5-6,.,CASSPSPSVSSYEQYF,TGTGCCAGCAGCCCCTCTCCTAGCGTCAGCTCCTACGAGCAGTACTTC
.,TRBJ1-1,TRBV4-2,.,CASSQPQADTEAFF,TGTGCCAGCAGCCAACCTCAGGCCGACACTGAAGCTTTCTTT
.,TRBJ2-6,TRBV19,TRBD1,CASSTGQTNGANVLTF,TGTGCCAGTAGTACGGGACAGACTAACGGGGCCAACGTCCTGACTTTC
.,TRBJ2-3,TRBV7-9,TRBD1,CASSPRRQGSTDTQYF,TGTGCCAGCAGCCCTCGGAGACAGGGAAGCACAGATACGCAGTATTTT
.,TRBJ2-2,TRBV5-1,.,CASRGPEGAGELFF,TGCGCCAGCAGAGGTCCTGAGGGGGCCGGGGAGCTGTTTTTT
.,TRBJ2-1,TRBV7-7,TRBD1,CASSLDRSSYNEQFF,TGTGCCAGCAGCCTGGACAGGTCGTCCTACAATGAGCAGTTCTTC
once,TRBJ1-2,TRBV12-5,TRBD1,CASGLAGTGYGYTF,TGTGCTAGTGGCCTCGCGGGGACAGGGTATGGCTACACCTTC
.,TRBJ1-4,TRBV30,.,CAWSVQGWEKLFF,TGTGCCTGGAGTGTCCAGGGTTGGGAAAAACTGTTTTTT
.,TRBJ1-5,TRBV6-1,.,CASSFSGDSNQPQHF,TGTGCCAGCAGTTTTTCAGGGGATAGCAATCAGCCCCAGCATTTT
.,TRBJ1-4,TRBV6-1,.,CASSYSNPNEKLFF,TGTGCCAGCAGCTACAGTAATCCTAATGAAAAACTGTTTTTT
.,TRBJ1-1,TRBV4-1,.,CASSQGFGELMNTEAFF,TGCGCCAGCAGCCAAGGGTTTGGAGAACTTATGAACACTGAAGCTTTCTTT
once,TRBJ2-3,TRBV6-4,TRBD2,CASSDSAGEGNTQYF,TGTGCCAGCAGTGACTCAGCGGGAGAGGGTAATACGCAGTATTTT
.,TRBJ1-4,TRBV27,TRBD1,CASRLTGGREKLFF,TGTGCCAGCAGGCTGACAGGGGGCCGGGAAAAACTGTTTTTT
.,TRBJ2-2,TRBV7-9,.,CASSLRGSANTGELFF,TGTGCCAGCAGCTTGAGAGGGTCGGCAAACACCGGGGAGCTGTTTTTT
once,TRBJ1-5,TRBV4-1,.,CASSQERQAGNQPQHF,TGCGCCAGCAGCCAAGAGAGGCAGGCAGGCAATCAGCCCCAGCATTTT
.,TRBJ1-1,TRBV6-1,.,CASTDVRSLGAFF,TGTGCCAGCACTGATGTGAGATCCCTGGGAGCTTTCTTT
.,TRBJ2-5,TRBV2,TRBD2,CASSDWASGQETQYF,TGTGCCAGCAGTGATTGGGCTAGCGGACAAGAGACCCAGTACTTC
.,TRBJ1-1,TRBV9,.,CASSAQASGMNTEAFF,TGTGCCAGCAGCGCCCAAGCGAGCGGAATGAACACTGAAGCTTTCTTT
once,TRBJ2-7,TRBV19,.,CASSTQGGGAYYEQYF,TGTGCCAGTAGTACCCAAGGGGGGGGCGCTTACTACGAGCAGTACTTC
.,TRBJ2-5,TRBV6-5,.,CASSYPTIETQYF,TGTGCCAGCAGTTACCCGACGATAGAGACCCAGTACTTC
.,TRBJ1-2,TRBV5-1,.,CASSPGTYTYGYTF,TGCGCCAGCAGCCCCGGGACGTATACCTATGGCTACACCTTC
.,TRBJ1-1,TRBV19,TRBD1,CASSSRDRGVGNTEAFF,TGTGCCAGTAGTAGCCGGGACAGGGGAGTTGGGAACACTGAAGCTTTCTTT
.,TRBJ2-5,TRBV18,TRBD1,CASSQRTGEETQYF,TGTGCCAGCTCACAAAGGACAGGGGAAGAGACCCAGTACTTC
.,TRBJ2-2,TRBV6-5,.,CATYELNTGELFF,TGTGCCACTTATGAGCTTAACACCGGGGAGCTGTTTTTT
.,TRBJ1-1,TRBV19,.,CASSTGASSYNTEAFF,TGTGCCAGTAGTACCGGTGCCAGTTCCTACAACACTGAAGCTTTCTTT
few,TRBJ1-5,TRBV5-1,.,CASSLAPGSNQPQHF,TGCGCCAGCAGCTTGGCCCCAGGTAGCAATCAGCCCCAGCATTTT
.,TRBJ1-1,TRBV10-3,.,CAISGLLNTEAFF,TGTGCCATCAGCGGCTTACTGAACACTGAAGCTTTCTTT
.,TRBJ1-4,TRBV5-1,.,CASSLGWAGPEKLFF,TGCGCCAGCAGCTTGGGGTGGGCAGGGCCTGAAAAACTGTTTTTT